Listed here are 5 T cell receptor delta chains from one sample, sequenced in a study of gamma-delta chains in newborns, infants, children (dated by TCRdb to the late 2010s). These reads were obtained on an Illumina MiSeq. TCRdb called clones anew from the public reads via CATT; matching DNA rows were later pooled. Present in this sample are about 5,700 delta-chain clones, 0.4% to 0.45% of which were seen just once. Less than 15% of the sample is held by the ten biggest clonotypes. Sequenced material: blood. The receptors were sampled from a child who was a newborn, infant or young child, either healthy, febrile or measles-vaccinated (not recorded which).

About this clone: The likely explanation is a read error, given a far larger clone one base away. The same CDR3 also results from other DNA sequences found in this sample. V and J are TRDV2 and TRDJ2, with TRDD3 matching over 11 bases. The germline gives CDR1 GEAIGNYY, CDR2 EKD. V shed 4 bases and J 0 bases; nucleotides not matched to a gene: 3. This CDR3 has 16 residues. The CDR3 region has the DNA TGTGCCTGTGATATACTGGGGGATACTTTGACAGCACAACTCTTCTTT. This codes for CACDILGDTLTAQLFF.

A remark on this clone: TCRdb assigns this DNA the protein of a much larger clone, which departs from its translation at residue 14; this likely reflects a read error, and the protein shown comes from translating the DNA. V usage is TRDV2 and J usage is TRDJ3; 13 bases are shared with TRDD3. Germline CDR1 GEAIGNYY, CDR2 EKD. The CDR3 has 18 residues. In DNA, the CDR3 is TGTGCCTGTGACATACTGGGGGATACGTCCTGGGACACCCAACAGATGTTTTTC. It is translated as CACDILGDTSWDTQQMFF.

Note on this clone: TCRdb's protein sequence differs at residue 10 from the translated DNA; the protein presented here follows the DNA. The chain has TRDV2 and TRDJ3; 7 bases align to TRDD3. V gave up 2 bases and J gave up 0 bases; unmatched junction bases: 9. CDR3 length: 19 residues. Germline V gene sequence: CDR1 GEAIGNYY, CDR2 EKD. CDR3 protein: CACDSLGVSLSWDTRQMFF. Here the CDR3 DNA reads TGTGCCTGTGACAGTCTGGGGGTCTCCCTCTCCTGGGACACCCGACAGATGTTTTTC.

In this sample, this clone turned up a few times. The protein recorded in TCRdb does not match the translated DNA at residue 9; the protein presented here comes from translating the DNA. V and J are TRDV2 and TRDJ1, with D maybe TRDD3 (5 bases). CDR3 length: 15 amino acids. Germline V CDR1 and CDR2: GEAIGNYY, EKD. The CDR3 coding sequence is TGTGCCTGTGACACCGGGGGGCACTGCACCGGTAAACTCATCTTT. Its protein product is CACDTGGHCTGKLIF.

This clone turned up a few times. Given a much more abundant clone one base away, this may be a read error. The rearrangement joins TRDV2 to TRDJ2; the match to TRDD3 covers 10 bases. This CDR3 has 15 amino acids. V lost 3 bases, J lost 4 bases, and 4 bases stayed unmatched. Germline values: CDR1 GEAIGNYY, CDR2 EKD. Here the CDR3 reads CACDVLGDSTAQLFF. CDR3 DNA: TGTGCCTGTGACGTACTGGGGGATTCGACAGCACAACTCTTCTTT.